This section outlines one T cell receptor (beta chain) sequence together with its context. Its antigen is still unknown. One base away there is no much larger clone; base qualities are not given. The record originates from a study of blood T cell repertoires in COVID-19 (dated by TCRdb to the early 2020s). In terms of the full investigation: Samples covering the acute and convalescent phases of COVID-19 were provided by collaborators in the United States, Italy and Spain. Where available, HLA class I and class II types were taken from metadata supplied by the sample provider and were not determined by assay-based typing. A freely available public database, intended as a resource for researchers studying the immune response to SARS-CoV-2, is where the repertoires were released. The prospective study material was composed of cDNA or gDNA derived from T cells, B-cell-depleted T cells, or PBMCs. Nearly every sample came with metadata listing a de-identified subject ID, COVID-19 status, age in years and sex. Subjects who had been exposed to COVID-19, were actively infected with it, or had recovered from it provided the deeply sampled blood TCRbeta repertoires that made up the dataset. The samples were drawn from the first 160 participants of the ongoing ImmuneRACE study and from 1,254 subjects provided by 6 global collaborators. Here is what the overall study found, with its caveats: The amount of clinical and demographic metadata varied by source and participant and was provided uncurated.

CDR1 and CDR2, per the germline V gene, are SGHRS and YFSETQ. Trimming leaves V shorter by 3 bases and J shorter by 1 base, with the junction holding 13 bases beyond the gene matches. From the cysteine up to the phenylalanine, the CDR3 has a length of 18 residues. The only DNA kept is the CDR3, 54 bases in frame from the first base. TCRbeta CDR3 regions were amplified from genomic DNA using the immunoSEQ Assay, a bias-controlled multiplex PCR. Per the authors' processing: Within the assay, amplification of reference gene primers was used to estimate how many nucleated cells each sample contained. To quantify the absolute abundance of each unique TCRbeta CDR3 rearrangement, sequence reads were collapsed and filtered. For each sample, productive Simpson clonality was calculated as the square root of Simpson's diversity index across productive rearrangements. Not all clones reach the TCRdb copy of this immuneACCESS table, which keeps in-frame sequences only. Checked studies attribute under half of the gap to unresolved V genes and leave the rest unexplained. That table gives V, J and clone size, and the DNA gave D and trimming. The sample contains 50,000 to 65,000 clones, 83% of them found a single time. The ten largest clones capture around 6.3% of the sample.

Collaborating institutions collected whole blood in K2EDTA tubes following their own protocols. For TCRbeta analysis, collaborators shipped samples as frozen whole blood, isolated PBMCs, or DNA extracted from either of those sample types. The sequenced sample was peripheral blood. The receptor's source is a human donor in a cohort sampled during active COVID-19. The rearrangement joined TRBV5-1 to TRBJ2-1; 7 middle bases align to TRBD1. CDR3 protein: CASSSDRARWESYNEQFF. The DNA reads as follows: TGCGCCAGCAGCTCCGACAGGGCCCGATGGGAATCCTACAATGAGCAGTTCTTC.